These 14 T cell receptor beta chains originate from one sample sequenced in a study of blood T cell repertoires in COVID-19. Assay used: immunoSEQ multiplex PCR; TCRdb lists only in-frame clones, some missing. The sample yields approximately 170,000 clones, around four fifths seen once. The sample was PBMCs or T cells enriched from blood (not recorded which). These receptors were collected from a woman between 45 and 65 years old in a cohort exposed to, infected with or recovered from COVID-19 (not recorded which).

The chain joins TRBV5-1 to TRBJ1-3, with no clear D. There are 14 residues in the CDR3. V was clipped by 0 bases and J by 6 bases, with 10 bases between them. The germline gives CDR1 SGHRS, CDR2 YFSETQ. The CDR3 region has the DNA TGCGCCAGCAGCTTGGCTACAGTGGAAAACACCATATATTTT. It yields the protein CASSLATVENTIYF. Together with reference TRBV5-1 and TRBJ1-3, the CDR3 gives the full variable domain: KAGVTQTPRYLIKTRGQQVTLSCSPISGHRSVSWYQQTPGQGLQFLFEYFSETQRNKGNFPGRFSGRQFSNSRSEMNVSTLELGDSALYLCASSLATVENTIYFGEGSWLTVV.

This clone was detected ten times or more. The chain joins TRBV5-1 to TRBJ1-1; D perhaps matches TRBD1 (5 bases). The germline CDR1 and CDR2 sequences are SGHRS and YFSETQ. The germline V and J ends were trimmed by 3 bases and 1 base, with 16 bases remaining between them. This CDR3 has 16 amino acids. CDR3 bases: TGCGCCAGCAGCTGGGAGGGGCCGAGTAAGAACACTGAAGCTTTCTTT. Translated: CASSWEGPSKNTEAFF.

The gene calls are TRBV7-8 and TRBJ1-2; D remains unclear. This CDR3 is built from 15 residues. Trimming removed 0 bases at V and 0 bases at J, with 8 bases between. Germline V gene sequence: CDR1 SGHVS, CDR2 FQNEAQ. As DNA, the CDR3 is TGTGCCAGCAGCTTAGCGCCGGGAGCTAACTATGGCTACACCTTC. Translated, it gives CASSLAPGANYGYTF.

About this clone itself: The junction departs from germline at one end; a sequencing error may be responsible. J is TRBJ2-3 and V is TRBV7-7; unclear D gene. The CDR3 sequence is 13 residues long. Germline V gene data show CDR1 as SSHAT and CDR2 as FNYEAQ (reference sequence). CDR3 sequence reads: CASNALRADTQYF. The DNA of the CDR3 is TGTGCTAGCAATGCCCTTCGCGCAGATACGCAGTATTTT.

The chain has TRBV9 and TRBJ2-7, with 7 bases fitting TRBD1. This CDR3 region has 14 residues. Germline V gives CDR1 SGDLS, CDR2 YYNGEE. Losses at the gene ends were 3 bases for V and 2 bases for J; bases not matched to a gene: 5. CDR3 nucleotide sequence: TGTGCCAGCAGCGCGACAGGGACGGCCTACGAGCAGTACTTC. It is translated as CASSATGTAYEQYF. The whole variable domain, remainder taken from reference TRBV9 and TRBJ2-7, is DSGVTQTPKHLITATGQRVTLRCSPRSGDLSVYWYQQSLDQGLQFLIQYYNGEERAKGNILERFSAQQFPDLHSELNLSSLELGDSALYFCASSATGTAYEQYFGPGTRLTVT.

The chain carries TRBV19 and TRBJ1-5; TRBD1 aligns across 10 bases. The V gene end was trimmed by 6 bases and the J gene end by 4 bases; junction bases not matched to a gene: 12. CDR1 and CDR2 from the germline V gene are LNHDA and SQIVND (reference sequence). The CDR3 runs to 17 residues. The CDR3 DNA reads TGTGCCAGTAGCAAAGACAGGGGGCGCGAGGGAAATCAGCCCCAGCATTTT. Amino acids: CASSKDRGREGNQPQHF.

The chain is built from TRBV3-1 (or the pseudogene TRBV3-2) and TRBJ1-5; tentative D call: TRBD1 (6 bases). V was clipped by 3 bases and J by 4 bases, with 7 bases between them. This CDR3 spans 13 amino acids. The germline V gene has CDR1 LGHDT and CDR2 YNNKEL (reference sequence). The CDR3 is CASSHQGNQPQHF. The CDR3, as DNA: TGTGCCAGCAGCCACCAGGGGAATCAGCCCCAGCATTTT.

The rearrangement joins TRBV7-2 to TRBJ2-7; TRBD2 matches 11 bases. V shed 1 base and J 1 base; nucleotides not matched to a gene: 3. This CDR3 has 16 amino acids. The germline gives CDR1 SGHTA, CDR2 FQGNSA. The CDR3 sequence is CASSLEASGGSYEQYF. Here the CDR3 DNA reads TGTGCCAGCAGCTTAGAAGCTAGCGGGGGGTCCTACGAGCAGTACTTC.

V and J are TRBV3-1 (or the pseudogene TRBV3-2) and TRBJ1-1; 7 bases match TRBD1. Germline assignment: CDR1 LGHDT and CDR2 YNNKEL (reference sequence). The CDR3 length is 15 residues. J lost 2 bases, V lost 1 base, and 4 bases had no gene match. Here the CDR3 DNA reads TGTGCCAGCAGCCAAGCGGGACAGCCTAACACTGAAGCTTTCTTT. It yields the protein CASSQAGQPNTEAFF.

The rearrangement joins TRBV7-8 to TRBJ2-2, with 7 bases fitting TRBD1. CDR1 and CDR2 from the germline V gene are SGHVS and FQNEAQ. Losses at the gene ends were 1 base for V and 6 bases for J; bases not matched to a gene: 8. The CDR3 covers 16 residues. Here the CDR3 reads CASSLVGTVSPGELFF. The CDR3 DNA sequence: TGTGCCAGCAGCTTAGTTGGGACAGTTTCCCCCGGGGAGCTGTTTTTT.

This chain joins TRBV21-1 and TRBJ1-2; the table calls TRBD1, which could not be checked here. TRBV21-1 is a pseudogene segment. This CDR3 has 15 amino acids. This chain's CDR3 is CASSPVGRQGHGYTF. CDR3 nucleotides: TGTGCCAGCAGTCCCGTGGGTAGACAGGGTCATGGCTACACCTTC.

This clone has ten or more counts. The chain links TRBV29-1 to TRBJ2-7, with 7 bases identical to TRBD1. V gave up 6 bases and J gave up 3 bases; unmatched junction bases: 2. CDR3 size: 11 residues. Germline V gives CDR1 SQVTM, CDR2 ANQGSEA. CDR3 bases: TGCAGCGTCCAGGGGGACTACGAGCAGTACTTC. This sequence encodes CSVQGDYEQYF.

This chain joins TRBV25-1 and TRBJ2-2; tentatively, D is TRBD1 (6 bases). V was shortened by 5 bases and J by 4 bases, with 20 bases between the two germline ends. The CDR3 covers 17 residues. CDR1 and CDR2 from the germline V gene are MGHDK and SYGVNS. As DNA, the CDR3 is TGTGCCAGCAGTCTAACCGGGACCTCAGGGGCCACCGGGGAGCTGTTTTTT. Its protein product is CASSLTGTSGATGELFF.

The chain joins TRBV29-1 to TRBJ2-7; a possible D gene is TRBD1 (6 bases). The germline V and J ends were trimmed by 5 bases and 1 base, with 18 bases remaining between them. Germline V CDR1 and CDR2: SQVTM, ANQGSEA. The CDR3 runs 15 residues. Here the CDR3 reads CSVKKDSGGSYEQYF. The DNA of the CDR3 is TGCAGCGTTAAAAAGGACAGTGGGGGTTCCTACGAGCAGTACTTC.